This TCR beta chain was recovered during a study of control samples from healthy donors and cancer patients. Trimming removed 7 bases from V and 8 bases from J; junction bases left unmatched: 11. This CDR3 is built from 15 residues. Looked up from germline, CDR1 is LNHDA and CDR2 is SQIVND (reference sequence). Using immunoSEQ multiplex PCR, the repertoire was profiled, and TCRdb retains in-frame clones only, with some absent. The table records about 85,000 clones, about nine tenths of them present only once. Sequencing input: blood. The clonotype was recovered from a woman between 18 and 30 years old in good health. The chain employs TRBV19 and TRBJ1-6; 7 bases are a match to TRBD1. CDR3 amino acids: CASNGGDSTYSPLHF. The CDR3 DNA follows: TGTGCCAGTAACGGAGGGGACAGCACGTATTCACCCCTCCACTTT.